Listed below are T cell receptor beta chains from one sample, sequenced in a study of cytomegalovirus exposure and HLA in healthy donors. The repertoire was sequenced with immunoSEQ multiplex PCR; TCRdb's copy has only in-frame clones and lacks some. The sample consists of 150,000 to 250,000 clones, 70% to 85% of them appearing once. Sample: PBMCs. The receptors stem from a woman aged 25-40 years in good health and CMV-seropositive. CDR3s include the opening cysteine and the closing phenylalanine or tryptophan. Fields, in order: J gene, V gene, D gene, clone size, CDR3 DNA, CDR3 protein. The D gene is left open where the match is weak. Not every row has a clone size; where given, it reads once, few, many or a size class.

TRBJ2-2 | TRBV29-1 | NA | few | TGCAGCGTTGAAGCCAGGAACACCGGGGAGCTGTTTTTT | CSVEARNTGELFF
TRBJ2-7 | TRBV6-5 | NA | NA | TGTGCCAGCAGTACTTTGGAGGGCACCTACGAGCAGTACTTC | CASSTLEGTYEQYF
TRBJ1-2 | TRBV5-5 | NA | once | TGTGCCAGCAGCTTTGCGGGGGCCTATGGCTACACCTTC | CASSFAGAYGYTF
TRBJ2-7 | TRBV4-3 | TRBD1 | NA | TGCGCCAGCAGCGCAGGACAGGGGCCCTACGAGCAGTACTTC | CASSAGQGPYEQYF
TRBJ2-3 | TRBV18 | NA | NA | TGTGCCAGCTCCGAGGACAGAGAATCCCGTTTT | CASSEDRESRF
TRBJ1-1 | TRBV5-4 | NA | NA | TGTGCCAGCCGCCAGGAGGGAGGCACTGAAGCTTTCTTT | CASRQEGGTEAFF
TRBJ2-7 | TRBV5-6 | TRBD2 | NA | TGTGCCAGCAGCGGAGGCGGGGGGCCCTACGAGCAGTACTTC | CASSGGGGPYEQYF
TRBJ1-1 | TRBV19 | TRBD1 | NA | TGTGCCAGTAAACAACAGGGGGCGCGGACTGAAGCTTTCTTT | CASKQQGARTEAFF
TRBJ1-2 | TRBV7-9 | NA | NA | TGTGCCAGCAGCTTACCGACGGACACCTATGGCTACACCTTC | CASSLPTDTYGYTF
TRBJ2-3 | TRBV7-2 | NA | few | TGTGCCAGCAGCTTGAGGGAAAAAGATACGCAGTATTTT | CASSLREKDTQYF
TRBJ2-2 | TRBV5-1 | TRBD2 | NA | TGCGCCCGGGAGGTATCGAATCCGAGGACCGGGGAGCTGTTTTTT | CAREVSNPRTGELFF
TRBJ2-7 | TRBV18 | TRBD1 | few | TGTGCCAGCTCCCGACAGGGGGTCGACGAGCAGTACTTC | CASSRQGVDEQYF
TRBJ1-3 | TRBV14 | TRBD1 | few | TGTGCCAGCAGCCCGGGACAGAGCTCTGGAAACACCATATATTTT | CASSPGQSSGNTIYF
TRBJ1-2 | TRBV4-2 | NA | NA | TGTGCCAGCAGCCAAAATGAAGCGGCCCCCCGAGGCTACACCTTC | CASSQNEAAPRGYTF
TRBJ2-7 | TRBV5-8 | TRBD2 | NA | TGTGCCAGCAGCTTGGTGCTAGCGGGAGGGACCGAGCAGTACTTC | CASSLVLAGGTEQYF
TRBJ1-5 | TRBV7-2 | TRBD1 | NA | TGTGCCAGCAGCTTACGACCGACAGGGTATAATCAGCCCCAGCATTTT | CASSLRPTGYNQPQHF
TRBJ2-7 | TRBV11-3 | TRBD2 | few | TGTGCCAGCAGTCTAGAGGCTAGCGGATCCTACGAGCAGTACTTC | CASSLEASGSYEQYF
TRBJ2-7 | TRBV4-1 | TRBD1 | NA | TGCGCCAACAGCCAAGGGGGCACAGGGGCCTACGAGCAGTACTTC | CANSQGGTGAYEQYF
TRBJ2-1 | TRBV29-1 | TRBD2 | NA | TGCAGCGTTGATGATCCGTACCGATCTCAAGCGGGAGCCTCCTACAATGAGCAGTTCTTC | CSVDDPYRSQAGASYNEQFF
TRBJ2-2 | TRBV10-3 | TRBD2 | few | TGTGCCATCAGGACCGGGACTAGCGGAATAAACACCGGGGAGCTGTTTTTT | CAIRTGTSGINTGELFF
TRBJ2-7 | TRBV18 | TRBD2 | NA | TGTGCCAGCTCACCAGGGCTAGCGGGGGGCTACGAGCAGTACTTC | CASSPGLAGGYEQYF
TRBJ2-1 | TRBV5-1 | TRBD2 | once | TGCGCCAGCAGCTCCAGCGGGAACTACAATGAGCAGTTCTTC | CASSSSGNYNEQFF
TRBJ2-5 | TRBV10-3 | TRBD1 | NA | TGTGCCATCAGTGAGTCGGAACAGGGGATACAAGAGACCCAGTACTTC | CAISESEQGIQETQYF
TRBJ2-7 | TRBV6-6 | NA | NA | TGTGCCAGCAGTTACTCGGCAGGCCCCCTTGGGTACGAGCAGTACTTC | CASSYSAGPLGYEQYF
TRBJ2-3 | TRBV2 | TRBD2 | few | TGTGCCACCGGCCCCCTAGCGGGAGAAGCTAGCACAGATACGCAGTATTTT | CATGPLAGEASTDTQYF
TRBJ1-1 | TRBV5-1 | TRBD1 | NA | TGCGCCAGCAGCCCCCAAGGGGCCCTCAGGGGGCGCGGTGAAGCTTTCTTT | CASSPQGALRGRGEAFF
TRBJ2-1 | TRBV6-6 | NA | NA | TGTGCCAGCAGTTACTCGGAGGGGGCTCTTGACAATGAGCAGTTCTTC | CASSYSEGALDNEQFF
TRBJ1-2 | TRBV10-1 | TRBD1 | NA | TGCGCCAGCGCACCCGACAGGGGAGGCTATGGCTACACCTTC | CASAPDRGGYGYTF
TRBJ2-7 | TRBV5-1 | TRBD1 | NA | TGCGCCAGCAGCGCCGGGACAGGGGGGGCCTACGAGCAGTACTTC | CASSAGTGGAYEQYF
TRBJ2-7 | TRBV7-2 | NA | few | TGTGCCAGCAGCCAGTACTATAGCCCGGCGTCGGGCGAGCAGTACTTC | CASSQYYSPASGEQYF
TRBJ2-1 | TRBV19 | NA | NA | TGTGCCAGTAGTGGTGGGCCACTCTACAATGAGCAGTTCTTC | CASSGGPLYNEQFF
TRBJ2-4 | TRBV13 | NA | NA | TGTGCCAGCAGCCGGTTTCGCGGGCGGGAAGCCAAAAACATTCAGTACTTC | CASSRFRGREAKNIQYF
TRBJ1-1 | TRBV7-2 | NA | NA | TGTGCCAGCAGCCTCTCGGTGTGGAACACTGAAGCTTTCTTT | CASSLSVWNTEAFF
TRBJ1-2 | TRBV6-1 | TRBD1 | NA | TGTGCCAGCAGTCGGACAGGCCTAAGAGATGGCTACACCTTC | CASSRTGLRDGYTF
TRBJ1-1 | TRBV5-6 | NA | few | TGTGCCAGCAGCTTCGGGGTACTCACTGAAGCTTTCTTT | CASSFGVLTEAFF
TRBJ2-7 | TRBV5-1 | NA | NA | TGCGCCAGCAGCCTCCCTGAGACAGACCTACGAGGGCAGTACTTC | CASSLPETDLRGQYF
TRBJ2-7 | TRBV5-1 | TRBD1 | NA | TGCGCCAGCAGCCGGGGGCCAGGGGGCGCCTCCTACGAGCAGTACTTC | CASSRGPGGASYEQYF
TRBJ1-2 | TRBV11-2 | NA | NA | TGTGCCAGCAGCTTAAGCGGACCGAGCCCCTATGGCTACACCTTC | CASSLSGPSPYGYTF
TRBJ2-3 | TRBV5-1 | TRBD2 | NA | TGCGCCAGCAGCTTGGAAGCGGGATTAGATACGCAGTATTTT | CASSLEAGLDTQYF
TRBJ2-5 | TRBV7-2 | NA | few | TGTGCCAGCAGCCTCAGGGTCTTCGAAGAGACCCAGTACTTC | CASSLRVFEETQYF